The 25 T cell receptor beta chains listed next were all sequenced from one sample in a study of blood T cell repertoires in COVID-19 (dated by TCRdb to the early 2020s). The receptor library was made with the immunoSEQ multiplex PCR assay. Entries here come from immuneACCESS through TCRdb and include only in-frame sequences with V and J called. Some clones fail to appear in such tables; in the studies checked, an unresolved V gene covers under half of the shortfall, and the cause of the remainder is unknown. The sample has fewer than 55,000 clones on record, roughly 84% of them singletons. Of the sample, roughly 1.6% is held by the ten largest clones. Sequenced sample: peripheral blood. The receptors here all came from a man aged 50 to 60 with acute or convalescent COVID-19.

This clone was seen a single time. The chain employs TRBV4-2 and TRBJ2-7, with 9 bases matching TRBD1. With 4 bases clipped from V and 6 bases from J, the junction kept 4 bases outside the gene matches. This CDR3 is built from 13 residues. The germline V gene encodes CDR1 LGHNA and CDR2 YNFKEQ. The CDR3 protein is CASSPGQGGEQYF. DNA for the CDR3: TGTGCCAGCAGCCCGGGACAGGGTGGCGAGCAGTACTTC.

The rearrangement joins TRBV6-2 or TRBV6-3 to TRBJ2-7; tentatively, D is TRBD1 (5 bases). Germline assignment: CDR1 MNHEY and CDR2 SVGEGT. V gave up 6 bases and J gave up 4 bases, with 16 bases separating them. The CDR3 consists of 14 residues. CDR3 protein: CASSDNPTGYEQYF. In DNA form, the CDR3 reads TGTGCCAGCAGCGACAATCCAACAGGATACGAGCAGTACTTC.

The genes are TRBV19 and TRBJ1-3; D is possibly TRBD1 (6 bases). The CDR3 runs 16 residues. V was shortened by 5 bases and J by 3 bases, with 17 bases between the two germline ends. Germline lookup yields CDR1 LNHDA and CDR2 SQIVND (reference sequence). CDR3 protein: CASSQDSSVYGNTIYF. CDR3 in DNA: TGTGCCAGTAGTCAGGACAGTTCCGTCTATGGAAACACCATATATTTT.

The genes are TRBV24-1 and TRBJ2-1; 7 nucleotides align to TRBD1. V shed 5 bases and J 1 base; nucleotides not matched to a gene: 7. Per germline, CDR1 KGHDR and CDR2 SFDVKD. There are 16 residues in the CDR3. CDR3 in DNA: TGTGCCACCAGTGTCCAGACAGGGATATCCTACAATGAGCAGTTCTTC. Residues: CATSVQTGISYNEQFF.

The J gene is TRBJ1-6, the V gene TRBV28; 8 bases match TRBD1. Trimming at V came to 6 bases and at J to 7 bases, leaving 2 bases not matched to a gene. The CDR3 runs to 13 residues. CDR1 is MDHEN, CDR2 SYDVKM, per germline. The CDR3 sequence: CASRQGGNSPLHF. CDR3 sequence (DNA): TGTGCCAGCAGACAGGGGGGCAATTCACCCCTCCACTTT.

The chain combines TRBV7-2 with TRBJ2-7; D is possibly TRBD1 (6 bases). The CDR3 is 14 residues long. The germline V and J ends were trimmed by 3 bases and 7 bases, with 16 bases remaining between them. Germline V gene lookup returns CDR1 SGHTA and CDR2 FQGNSA. CDR3 nucleotides: TGTGCCAGCAGCTTTGACAGGCAGAGGGTGGAGCAGTACTTC. It translates to CASSFDRQRVEQYF.

The V gene is TRBV29-1, the J gene TRBJ2-1, with 9 bases that match TRBD2. The V gene end was trimmed by 1 base and the J gene end by 2 bases; junction bases not matched to a gene: 3. The CDR3 runs 15 residues. In germline, CDR1 is SQVTM, CDR2 ANQGSEA. CDR3 DNA: TGCAGCGTTGAAGCACTAGCGGGTGCCTACAATGAGCAGTTCTTC. Translated, it gives CSVEALAGAYNEQFF.

This chain connects TRBV24-1 to TRBJ1-5, with TRBD1 as a possible D gene (6 bases). This CDR3 spans 13 amino acids. The V end was cut by 7 bases, the J end by 5 bases, with 11 bases between. Germline CDR1 and CDR2: KGHDR and SFDVKD. CDR3 in DNA: TGTGCCACCAGAACACAGGGCCATCAGCCCCAGCATTTT. It specifies CATRTQGHQPQHF.

V is TRBV12-3 or TRBV12-4 and J is TRBJ1-5; possible D gene TRBD1, 5 bases. This CDR3 spans 13 amino acids. The germline V and J ends were trimmed by 3 bases and 7 bases, with 10 bases remaining between them. CDR3 protein: CASSFRDQQPQHF. For the CDR3, the DNA is TGTGCCAGCAGTTTCAGGGATCAACAGCCCCAGCATTTT.

V and J are TRBV10-1 and TRBJ2-2, with 7 bases that match TRBD1. Germline-derived CDR1 and CDR2 are WNHNN and SYGVQD (reference sequence). V lost 10 bases to trimming and J lost 7 bases; unmatched junction nucleotides: 9. This CDR3 spans 13 amino acids. In DNA, the CDR3 is TGCGCCACCCGACAGGGTAGGGGCGGGGAGCTGTTTTTT. It translates to CATRQGRGGELFF.

CDR3 DNA sequence: TGTGCCAGCTCACTAGGGGACAGGACCCGCTCCGAGCAGTACTTC. Translation: CASSLGDRTRSEQYF. This chain uses TRBV18 with TRBJ2-7, with 8 bases that match TRBD1. The length of the CDR3 is 15 residues. J was trimmed by 6 bases and V by 4 bases; bases with no gene match: 11. Germline assignment: CDR1 KGHSH and CDR2 LQKENI.

Points on this clone: At one end, the junction sequence differs from germline, possibly due to a read error. The V call is TRBV5-4, the J call TRBJ1-2; TRBD1 matches 8 bases. CDR3 length equals 14 residues. The germline CDR1 and CDR2 sequences are SGHNT and YYREEE (reference sequence). The CDR3 region has the DNA TGTGCCAGCAGCGCCCAGGGGGCTAATTATGGCTACACCTTC. Protein: CASSAQGANYGYTF. Drawing the rest from reference TRBV5-4 and TRBJ1-2, the complete variable domain is ETGVTQSPTHLIKTRGQQVTLRCSSQSGHNTVSWYQQALGQGPQFIFQYYREEENGRGNFPPRFSGLQFPNYSSELNVNALELDDSALYLCASSAQGANYGYTFGSGTRLTVV.

The V and J genes are TRBV29-1 and TRBJ1-2; D is ambiguous. V lost 0 bases and J lost 6, with 11 bases in between. CDR3 size: 13 residues. Germline assignment: CDR1 SQVTM and CDR2 ANQGSEA. In DNA, the CDR3 is TGCAGCGTTGAAGAGGGCAATCCAGATGGCTACACCTTC. Protein sequence: CSVEEGNPDGYTF.

CDR3 in amino acids: CASSHDSTAGLGTIYF. The CDR3 DNA is TGTGCCAGCAGCCATGATTCGACAGCGGGGTTAGGGACCATATATTTT. This chain uses TRBV3-1 (or the pseudogene TRBV3-2) with TRBJ1-3, with D maybe TRBD1 (5 bases). The V gene's germline CDR1 is LGHDT and CDR2 YNNKEL (reference sequence). V lost 3 bases to trimming and J lost 10 bases, with 22 bases between them. This CDR3 has 16 residues.

This chain links TRBV24-1 with TRBJ2-5; 11 nucleotides agree with TRBD1. CDR3 length: 16 residues. V lost 3 bases and J lost 6; bases outside the gene matches: 8. Germline V gene data show CDR1 as KGHDR and CDR2 as SFDVKD. Written as DNA, the CDR3 is TGTGCCACCAGTGATCCCGGGACAGGGGGAAGAAAGACCCAGTACTTC. This codes for CATSDPGTGGRKTQYF.

The chain couples TRBV6-6 to TRBJ2-7; 7 bases match TRBD2. The CDR3 extends over 15 amino acids. Germline V lookup: CDR1 MNHNY, CDR2 SVGAGI (reference sequence). The J segment lost 0 bases and the V segment lost 7 bases, leaving 9 bases of the junction unmatched. CDR3 sequence reads: CASTTAGVHSYEQYF. In DNA form, the CDR3 reads TGTGCCAGCACCACCGCGGGGGTGCACTCCTACGAGCAGTACTTC.

This chain uses TRBV15 with TRBJ2-3; no clear D. The CDR3 consists of 16 residues. The V gene lost 0 bases and the J gene lost 2 bases, with 12 bases spanning the gap. Germline V CDR1 and CDR2: LNHNV, YYDKDF (reference sequence). In nucleotides, the CDR3 is TGTGCCACCAGCAGAGAGGCGAACAGCCCCACAGATACGCAGTATTTT. Protein sequence: CATSREANSPTDTQYF.

The chain combines TRBV27 with TRBJ1-2; TRBD1 agrees at 7 bases. CDR3 length: 13 residues. The germline V gene encodes CDR1 MNHEY and CDR2 SMNVEV (reference sequence). V shed 5 bases and J 3 bases; nucleotides not matched to a gene: 3. Here the CDR3 DNA reads TGTGCCAGCAGTCCAGGGACAGACTATGGCTACACCTTC. Amino acid sequence: CASSPGTDYGYTF.

The chain is built from TRBV28 and TRBJ1-2; a weak D match, TRBD1 (6 bases). The CDR3 consists of 13 residues. Germline V CDR1 and CDR2: MDHEN, SYDVKM. V lost 11 bases and J lost 1, with 14 bases in between. Written as DNA, the CDR3 is TGTGCCGCAGGGGAAACCATTAACTATGGCTACACCTTC. It yields the protein CAAGETINYGYTF.

The chain couples TRBV27 to TRBJ2-3; 8 nucleotides line up with TRBD2. V dropped 4 bases and J dropped 1; count of bases not matched to a gene: 7. CDR1 is MNHEY and CDR2 is SMNVEV in the germline V gene (reference sequence). This CDR3 spans 16 amino acids. As DNA, the CDR3 is TGTGCCAGCAGTTCTGTGAGCGGGGGACGCACAGATACGCAGTATTTT. Its translation is CASSSVSGGRTDTQYF.

This clone was seen once. The V call is TRBV14, the J call TRBJ1-2; 9 nucleotides match TRBD1. The CDR3 covers 13 residues. The V segment lost 10 bases and the J segment 8 bases; nucleotides outside the gene matches: 11. Germline V gene lookup returns CDR1 SGHDN and CDR2 FVKESK. The CDR3 region has the DNA TGTGCCACCCGGGACAGGGAGTTTCGCGGCTACACCTTC. Translation gives CATRDREFRGYTF.

The CDR3, as DNA: TGTGCCAGCTCTTCTGGGGGGGCGGTCACTGAAGCTTTCTTT. Translating gives CASSSGGAVTEAFF. The rearrangement joins TRBV28 to TRBJ1-1; TRBD1 is a possible D gene (6 bases). The germline gives CDR1 MDHEN, CDR2 SYDVKM. Trimming stripped 8 bases from V and 4 bases from J, with 17 bases between. This CDR3 is built from 14 residues.

J is TRBJ2-5 and V is TRBV5-1; the match to TRBD2 covers 9 bases. Germline CDR1 is SGHRS and CDR2 is YFSETQ. V trimming: 4 bases; J trimming: 7 bases; junction bases outside the gene matches: 11. The CDR3 loop spans 15 amino acids. CDR3: CASSEASGVGGTQYF. The CDR3 DNA follows: TGCGCCAGCAGCGAAGCTAGCGGGGTCGGAGGGACCCAGTACTTC.

V and J are TRBV27 and TRBJ2-7; TRBD1 might be the D (6 bases). Germline V gene lookup returns CDR1 MNHEY and CDR2 SMNVEV (reference sequence). This CDR3 region has 15 residues. V was trimmed by 3 bases and J by 6 bases, leaving 18 bases between them. The DNA of the CDR3 is TGTGCCAGCAGTTTCACGAACTTGGGGGCGGGCGAGCAGTACTTC. Translated, it gives CASSFTNLGAGEQYF.

This clone appeared a few times. V usage is TRBV15 and J usage is TRBJ1-5; 7 nucleotides align to TRBD1. The CDR3 sequence is 17 residues long. CDR1 is LNHNV and CDR2 is YYDKDF in the germline V gene (reference sequence). The J segment lost 6 bases and the V segment lost 1 base, leaving 12 bases of the junction unmatched. CDR3 nucleotides: TGTGCCACCAGCAGAGGGGCAGGGGGTCCCGGTTTTCAGCCCCAGCATTTT. This translates into CATSRGAGGPGFQPQHF.